What follows are 23 T cell receptor beta chains derived from one specimen sequenced in a study of regulatory T cells in long-lasting Graves disease. For TCR beta, libraries came from iRepertoire HTBI primers and Arm-PCR of CDR3 regions. TCRdb passed the multiplex PCR reads through MiXCR, listing each CDR3 protein once. In the table there are a few hundred thousand distinct CDR3 sequences, 13% of which are singletons. Time point defined: newly diagnosed GD, antithyroid drugs for less than 3 months. With RNA extracted from PBMCs as input, the TCR library was made. These same data were also listed under a study on T cells in Graves' hyperthyroidism and ophthalmopathy.

The sample here was peripheral blood mononuclear cells (PBMCs), taken at new diagnosis, from a patient treated with antithyroid drugs. Every receptor here comes from a man under 40 with Graves disease.

The chain links TRBV24-1 to TRBJ2-6; possible D gene TRBD1, 6 bases. The CDR3 is 14 amino acids. V shed 12 bases and J shed 0 bases, with 11 bases lying between them. Germline CDR1 KGHDR, CDR2 SFDVKD. This chain's CDR3 is CAYQGTSGANVLTF. DNA for the CDR3: TGTGCCTATCAGGGGACCTCTGGGGCCAACGTCCTGACTTTC.

CDR3 DNA sequence: TGTGCCAGCAGCTTAAATCCAGCGGGAGGGCGCAATGAGCAGTTCTTC. It translates to CASSLNPAGGRNEQFF. This rearrangement joins TRBV7-2 to TRBJ2-1, with 10 bases fitting TRBD2. Germline assignment: CDR1 SGHTA and CDR2 FQGNSA. With V trimmed by 2 bases and J by 6 bases, 7 bases remained unmatched. The length of the CDR3 is 16 residues.

In its sample, this clonotype was seen many times. This chain connects TRBV30 to TRBJ2-1; D may be TRBD1 (7 bases). V lost 3 bases and J 4 bases, leaving 13 bases between the germline ends. Per the germline V gene, CDR1 is GTSNPN and CDR2 is SVGIG (reference sequence). This CDR3 is 14 amino acids long. The CDR3 DNA is TGTGCCTGGAGGGAGGGGGCGGGATACAATGAGCAGTTCTTC. It encodes CAWREGAGYNEQFF.

The chain employs TRBV20-1 and TRBJ2-3, with 11 bases aligning to TRBD2. Trimming took 5 bases from V and 1 from J; bases not matched to a gene: 11. Germline V gives CDR1 DFQATT, CDR2 SNEGSKA (reference sequence). The CDR3 contains 17 residues. The CDR3 DNA sequence: TGCAGTGCTCCCTCGCCCAAACTAGCGGGAGGCACAGATACGCAGTATTTT. It translates to CSAPSPKLAGGTDTQYF.

At least ten counts were recorded for this clonotype. V and J are TRBV5-1 and TRBJ1-1; TRBD1 matches at 9 bases. J gave up 4 bases and V 4 bases, and 5 bases lay outside the gene matches. Germline CDR1 reads SGHRS; CDR2 reads YFSETQ. CDR3 size: 14 residues. The CDR3 here is CASSKGQGFTEAFF. In nucleotides, the CDR3 is TGCGCCAGCAGCAAGGGACAGGGTTTCACTGAAGCTTTCTTT.

The V and J genes are TRBV6-9 and TRBJ1-2, with 8 positions matching TRBD1. V shed 3 bases and J 8 bases; nucleotides not matched to a gene: 8. The CDR3 extends over 14 amino acids. The V gene's germline CDR1 is MNHGY and CDR2 SVAAGI. CDR3 coding DNA: TGTGCCAGCAGTTACCCTCAGGGGGCCGGGGGCTACACCTTC. This sequence encodes CASSYPQGAGGYTF.

This clonotype was seen repeatedly, ten times or more. The chain uses TRBV10-1 and TRBJ1-1, with TRBD1 matching over 7 bases. The length of the CDR3 is 13 residues. V dropped 6 bases and J dropped 7; count of bases not matched to a gene: 8. Germline loops: CDR1 WNHNN, CDR2 SYGVQD (reference sequence). DNA of the CDR3: TGCGCCAGCAGGAAAGACAGGGTGGGTGAAGCTTTCTTT. Amino acid sequence: CASRKDRVGEAFF.

This clonotype was counted ten times or more. The chain has TRBV5-6 and TRBJ2-5, with 8 nucleotides matching TRBD1. Germline CDR1 is SGHDT and CDR2 is YYEEEE. V gave up 4 bases and J gave up 4 bases; unmatched junction bases: 3. The length of the CDR3 is 13 residues. The CDR3 is CASSTGQGETQYF. The CDR3 region has the DNA TGTGCCAGCAGCACCGGACAGGGAGAGACCCAGTACTTC.

Many counts were recorded for this clonotype. This sequence joins TRBV28 and TRBJ2-2, with D uncertain. Germline V lookup: CDR1 MDHEN, CDR2 SYDVKM. V was pared by 6 bases and J by 2 bases, with 13 bases between. The CDR3 has 15 amino acids. CDR3 in DNA: TGTGCCAGCAGACCCCCAATAGGCAACACCGGGGAGCTGTTTTTT. This codes for CASRPPIGNTGELFF.

About this clonotype: This may come from a read error, since a much larger clone is one base off. This chain joins TRBV28 and TRBJ2-3, with D perhaps matching TRBD1 (5 bases). The J call could be wrong; TRBJ1-5 is a better fit for the DNA end. The CDR3 loop spans 17 amino acids. Germline loops: CDR1 MDHEN, CDR2 SYDVKM. Here the CDR3 reads CASSPGTSGASTDTQHF. CDR3 DNA: TGTGCCAGCAGTCCTGGGACTAGCGGGGCTAGCACAGATACGCAGCATTTT.

This clonotype was counted many times. V gene TRBV2 combines with J gene TRBJ1-1; D is unresolved. Germline V CDR1 and CDR2: SNHLY, FYNNEI. The CDR3 has 13 residues. V lost 7 bases to trimming and J lost 5 bases, with 14 bases between them. CDR3 sequence: CASNVFGGTEAFF. The CDR3, as DNA: TGTGCCAGCAACGTTTTCGGTGGGACTGAAGCTTTCTTT.

The sample holds many counts of this clonotype. The chain joins TRBV6-1 to TRBJ1-1; D perhaps matches TRBD1 (5 bases). Germline V CDR1 and CDR2: MNHNS, SASEGT. This CDR3 contains 13 residues. The V gene lost 0 bases and the J gene lost 8 bases, with 10 bases spanning the gap. CDR3 sequence reads: CASSEAAGREAFF. The CDR3 DNA is TGTGCCAGCAGTGAAGCCGCAGGGCGCGAAGCTTTCTTT.

This clonotype has ten or more counts. This chain uses TRBV7-9 with TRBJ2-7; D call uncertain. The CDR3 length is 15 residues. Trimming left V 5 bases short and J 1 base short, with 15 bases between. Germline V gives CDR1 SEHNR, CDR2 FQNEAQ (reference sequence). The CDR3 loop is CASSLRRFDSYEQYF. The CDR3 coding sequence is TGTGCCAGCAGCCTAAGGCGGTTCGATTCCTACGAGCAGTACTTC.

This clonotype was observed a handful of times. The chain has TRBV30 and TRBJ2-1; TRBD2 matches 9 bases. CDR1 is GTSNPN and CDR2 is SVGIG in the germline V gene (reference sequence). V was clipped by 6 bases and J by 15 bases; unmatched bases: 15. The CDR3 has 13 amino acids. CDR3 in amino acids: CACPLAGSYVRFF. The CDR3 coding sequence is TGTGCCTGTCCCCTAGCGGGAAGTTACGTACGGTTCTTC.

This clonotype has a handful of counts. J is TRBJ2-3 and V is TRBV25-1; 7 bases agree with TRBD1. The CDR3 contains 14 residues. Trimming removed 5 bases from V and 5 bases from J; junction bases left unmatched: 7. Germline-derived CDR1 and CDR2 are MGHDK and SYGVNS. CDR3 sequence: CASSSWQGVDTQYF. CDR3 sequence (DNA): TGTGCCAGCAGTTCTTGGCAGGGGGTAGATACGCAGTATTTT.

This clonotype was counted ten times or more. The J gene is TRBJ2-1, the V gene TRBV7-8, with 8 bases aligning to TRBD2. Germline V CDR1 and CDR2: SGHVS, FQNEAQ. This CDR3 region has 14 residues. V was pared by 6 bases and J by 6 bases, with 7 bases of the junction left unmatched. For the CDR3, the DNA is TGTGCCAGCAGGGTACTAGCGGCCGGCAATGAGCAGTTCTTC. Translating gives CASRVLAAGNEQFF.

This clonotype was detected only once. One base away lies a much larger clone, so this may be a sequencing read error. The chain has TRBV25-1 and TRBJ2-7; 9 positions agree with TRBD1. The CDR3 extends over 18 amino acids. Germline values: CDR1 MGHDK, CDR2 SYGVNS. The chain's CDR3 is CASSELEVGDRVTYEHYF. CDR3 DNA sequence: TGTGCCAGCAGTGAATTAGAGGTGGGGGACAGGGTCACCTACGAGCACTACTTC.

This clonotype was counted ten times or more. The rearrangement uses TRBV20-1 and TRBJ2-3; 7 bases are shared with TRBD2. After removal of 3 bases from V and 7 bases from J, the junction contained 16 bases not matched to a gene. This CDR3 has 16 residues. The germline V gene encodes CDR1 DFQATT and CDR2 SNEGSKA (reference sequence). This CDR3 reads CSARGVGGPGINTQYF. The CDR3 DNA sequence: TGCAGTGCTAGGGGCGTGGGAGGGCCCGGAATAAATACGCAGTATTTT.

The chain couples TRBV28 to TRBJ1-6; D possibly corresponds to TRBD1 (6 bases). Germline V CDR1 and CDR2: MDHEN, SYDVKM. There are 14 residues in the CDR3. V was clipped by 4 bases and J by 14 bases, with 18 bases between them. CDR3 nucleotide sequence: TGTGCCAGCAGTTCCGGGACACCATACGCCACCCTCCACTTT. It specifies CASSSGTPYATLHF.

This clonotype was detected many times. V and J are TRBV5-1 and TRBJ1-5; no clear D gene. Germline assignment: CDR1 SGHRS and CDR2 YFSETQ. This CDR3 has 14 residues. V dropped 0 bases and J dropped 7 bases, with 11 bases sitting between them. CDR3 nucleotide sequence: TGCGCCAGCAGCTTGGGGGATCAACACCAGCCCCAGCATTTT. As protein: CASSLGDQHQPQHF.

This clonotype has only a few counts. The V call is TRBV5-6, the J call TRBJ2-5; 11 bases are a match to TRBD1. There are 16 residues in the CDR3. The J segment lost 5 bases and the V segment lost 4 bases, leaving 10 bases of the junction unmatched. CDR1 and CDR2 from the germline V gene are SGHDT and YYEEEE. The DNA of the CDR3 is TGTGCCAGCAGCCTCGAGGGGACAGGGGGTTTGGAGACCCAGTACTTC. It encodes CASSLEGTGGLETQYF.

This clonotype occurred many times. V and J are TRBV18 and TRBJ1-2; D gene ambiguous. Trimming stripped 3 bases from V and 6 bases from J, with 11 bases between. The CDR3 length is 13 residues. The germline V gene has CDR1 KGHSH and CDR2 LQKENI. CDR3 in DNA: TGTGCCAGCTCACCCGGAGGGCAGCATGGCTACACCTTC. Amino acids: CASSPGGQHGYTF.

A note on this clonotype: This may stem from a read error, because a much larger clone lies one nucleotide away. The J gene is TRBJ2-7, the V gene TRBV10-3, with TRBD2 matching over 11 bases. Germline loops: CDR1 ENHRY, CDR2 SYGVKD. This CDR3 has 13 amino acids. CDR3 sequence: CATTSGSSYKQYF. DNA of the CDR3: TGTGCCACCACTAGCGGGAGCTCCTACAAGCAGTACTTC.